This T cell receptor beta chain came from a study of T cell repertoires in cytomegalovirus infection (dated by TCRdb to the late 2010s). As for the study more broadly: Recently identified HLA-C-restricted CMV epitopes, whose presentation resists viral immunomodulation, were targeted by peptide stimulations together with well-studied HLA-B-restricted epitopes. Donor HLA type was relevant to the analysis, because carriage of CMV infection together with the matching HLA type was indicated by public TCR beta signatures.

General findings and caveats noted by the study authors: Carriers of CMV infection plus the relevant HLA type were discriminated by the cumulative frequency of public TCR beta family members in the study cohort and in an independent roughly 320-donor cohort. In the ex vivo response, HLA-C-restricted CMV-specific TCR beta clonotypes were dominant, and in two of eight donors the single most frequent clonotype came from this HLA-C-restricted group.

Including cysteine and phenylalanine, the CDR3 has 15 amino acids. CDR3 DNA is the only sequence kept; it has 45 bases, read in frame from the first base. CDR1 DFQATT and CDR2 SNEGSKA were looked up in the germline V gene (reference sequence). Relative to germline, V is 0 bases shorter and J is 1 base shorter, with 11 bases between their ends. About this clonotype itself: The antigen it recognizes is unknown. The input lacks base qualities; no much larger clone sits a single base away.

The instrument was an Illumina HiSeq 1500. In TCRdb, the public reads were trimmed at Q25 with fastp and aligned with MiXCR, with productive beta chains retained. Every entry covers one CDR3 protein and lists the most common genes and DNA from its rows. The sample includes a few hundred thousand distinct CDR3 sequences, with over 35% observed a single time. About half of the sample lies in the top ten. The meaning of the sample's treatment or condition label: in vitro stimulation with specific CMV peptide epitopes to enrich CMV-specific T cells. This specimen consisted of cultured PBMCs, obtained from culture after CMV antigen stimulation. The chain was built from TRBV20-1 and TRBJ2-3; the D gene identity is not certain. The source of this sequence is a human donor in good health (CMV status not recorded). Some clones in this sample may be carry-over from other donors' samples. The CDR3 has the sequence CSARDQVRGTDTQYF. The DNA reads TGCAGTGCTAGAGATCAGGTCCGGGGCACAGATACGCAGTATTTT.